One and the same sample provided the 26 T cell receptor beta chains below, sequenced in a study of blood T cell repertoires in COVID-19. Repertoires were generated with immunoSEQ multiplex PCR, while TCRdb's copy carries only in-frame clones and drops some. The data contain some 29,000 clones, around 91% of them singletons. The material sequenced was peripheral blood. All receptors come from a man aged 70 or older with active or convalescent COVID-19.

The J gene is TRBJ2-7, the V gene TRBV7-6; 11 bases are a match to TRBD1. The ends lost 1 base at V and 7 bases at J; junction bases unmatched: 12. Germline CDR1 and CDR2: SGHVS and FNYEAQ. The CDR3 totals 17 residues. The CDR3 DNA follows: TGTGCCAGCAGCTTAGAGGCCGGGACAGGGGGTCTTTGGGAGCAGTACTTC. Its protein product is CASSLEAGTGGLWEQYF.

The chain joins TRBV5-1 to TRBJ1-6, with 9 bases lining up with TRBD1. This CDR3 has 15 residues. Trimming took 3 bases from V and 5 from J; bases not matched to a gene: 3. CDR1 and CDR2 from the germline V gene are SGHRS and YFSETQ. The CDR3 sequence is CASSSGQGDNSPLHF. CDR3 DNA: TGCGCCAGCAGCTCGGGACAGGGCGATAATTCACCCCTCCACTTT.

This chain links TRBV14 with TRBJ2-1; D is possibly TRBD2 (5 bases). Germline loops: CDR1 SGHDN, CDR2 FVKESK. This CDR3 is built from 14 residues. Trimming took off 4 bases at V and 8 bases at J, with 15 bases between the two ends. The CDR3 loop reads CASSLMGDADEQFF. The CDR3 coding sequence is TGTGCCAGCAGCCTAATGGGAGATGCAGATGAGCAGTTCTTC. Combining the CDR3 with reference TRBV14 and TRBJ2-1 gives the whole variable domain EAGVTQFPSHSVIEKGQTVTLRCDPISGHDNLYWYRRVMGKEIKFLLHFVKESKQDESGMPNNRFLAERTGGTYSTLKVQPAELEDSGVYFCASSLMGDADEQFFGPGTRLTVL.

This chain uses TRBV11-3 with TRBJ2-7; 11 nucleotides align to TRBD2. J lost 9 bases, V lost 4 bases, and 5 bases had no gene match. Germline V lookup: CDR1 SGHNT, CDR2 YENEEA. The CDR3 spans 13 residues. CDR3 coding DNA: TGTGCCAGCAGCTCGACTAGCGGGAATGTGCAGTACTTC. It translates to CASSSTSGNVQYF.

This clone was picked up one time. V gene TRBV2 combines with J gene TRBJ1-4, with D unclear. This CDR3 comprises 12 residues. Looked up from germline, CDR1 is SNHLY and CDR2 is FYNNEI. V lost 7 bases to trimming and J lost 6 bases, with 9 bases between them. CDR3 bases: TGTGCCAGCATGTTAGAGGATGAAAAACTGTTTTTT. Translated: CASMLEDEKLFF.

The rearrangement links TRBV28 to TRBJ1-2, with TRBD1 matching 8 bases. V was pared by 7 bases and J by 5 bases, with 3 bases of the junction left unmatched. Germline V gene lookup returns CDR1 MDHEN and CDR2 SYDVKM. There are 12 residues in the CDR3. The CDR3 protein is CASTTGGYGYTF. Here the CDR3 DNA reads TGTGCCAGCACCACAGGGGGGTATGGCTACACCTTC.

V gene TRBV27 combines with J gene TRBJ2-1; D possibly corresponds to TRBD1 (6 bases). CDR3 length equals 14 residues. Germline V gene data show CDR1 as MNHEY and CDR2 as SMNVEV (reference sequence). V was cut by 9 bases and J by 7 bases, with 19 bases left in between. In DNA form, the CDR3 reads TGTGCCAGTAGGAGGATAGCAGGGGATAATGAGCAGTTCTTC. Translated, it gives CASRRIAGDNEQFF.

This sequence joins TRBV5-8 and TRBJ1-5; D call uncertain. CDR3 length equals 15 residues. Germline-derived CDR1 and CDR2 are SGHTS and YDEGEE. V lost 4 bases, J lost 3 bases, and 14 bases lay in between. The CDR3 nucleotides read TGTGCCAGCAGCCCGAGGGAGCGGGCCAATCAGCCCCAGCATTTT. This encodes CASSPRERANQPQHF.

The chain has TRBV7-2 and TRBJ1-3, with a possible D match to TRBD1 (6 bases). Germline CDR1 SGHTA, CDR2 FQGNSA. Deletions cut 3 bases from V and 4 bases from J, with 19 bases between. There are 17 residues in the CDR3. In DNA form, the CDR3 reads TGTGCCAGCAGCTTCCAAGTTAAACCGGGACAAGGAAACACCATATATTTT. It yields the protein CASSFQVKPGQGNTIYF.

The chain recombines TRBV18 with TRBJ2-1; a weak D match, TRBD1 (5 bases). The germline CDR1 and CDR2 sequences are KGHSH and LQKENI. Trimming took 3 bases from V and 1 from J, leaving 10 bases between them. The CDR3 covers 15 residues. CDR3 bases: TGTGCCAGCTCACCCCAGGGCGCATCCTACAATGAGCAGTTCTTC. The encoded protein is CASSPQGASYNEQFF.

This clone was seen only a few times. The rearrangement joins TRBV28 to TRBJ1-1, with D unclear. CDR1 and CDR2 (germline): MDHEN, SYDVKM. This CDR3 region has 11 residues. V was pared by 10 bases and J by 4 bases, with 10 bases between. CDR3 bases: TGTGCCACGAGCGGAGGCACTGAAGCTTTCTTT. Its translation: CATSGGTEAFF.

J is TRBJ1-1 and V is TRBV11-2, with D possibly being TRBD1 (5 bases). Trimming removed 3 bases from V and 12 bases from J, with 14 bases in between. Per the germline V gene, CDR1 is SGHAT and CDR2 is FQNNGV. The CDR3 is 12 residues long. DNA of the CDR3: TGTGCCAGCAGCTTGGCCAGGGTTGGTACTTTCTTT. This sequence encodes CASSLARVGTFF.

The rearrangement links TRBV28 to TRBJ2-2; the match to TRBD2 covers 14 bases. Germline CDR1 and CDR2: MDHEN and SYDVKM. V shed 2 bases and J 6 bases; nucleotides not matched to a gene: 5. The CDR3 is made up of 17 amino acids. For the CDR3, the DNA is TGTGCCAGCAGTTTACAGGGACTAGCGGGAGTGTCCGGGGAGCTGTTTTTT. Its translation: CASSLQGLAGVSGELFF.

The chain couples TRBV18 to TRBJ1-2, with D perhaps TRBD1 (5 bases). The germline CDR1 and CDR2 sequences are KGHSH and LQKENI. CDR3 length: 15 residues. V dropped 0 bases and J dropped 4 bases, with 12 bases sitting between them. The CDR3 protein is CASSPPARAGYGYTF. CDR3 DNA sequence: TGTGCCAGCTCACCACCCGCCAGGGCCGGCTATGGCTACACCTTC.

This chain uses TRBV25-1 with TRBJ1-1, with 8 positions matching TRBD1. Germline V lookup: CDR1 MGHDK, CDR2 SYGVNS. The CDR3 has 13 residues. Unmatched junction bases numbered 4, after V lost 10 bases and J lost 0 bases. For the CDR3, the DNA is TGTGCCACCCTGGACAGGGTGAACACTGAAGCTTTCTTT. It codes for CATLDRVNTEAFF. Together with reference TRBV25-1 and TRBJ1-1, the CDR3 gives the full variable domain: EADIYQTPRYLVIGTGKKITLECSQTMGHDKMYWYQQDPGMELHLIHYSYGVNSTEKGDLSSESTVSRIRTEHFPLTLESARPSHTSQYLCATLDRVNTEAFFGQGTRLTVV.

This chain uses TRBV5-1 with TRBJ1-4; D is perhaps TRBD1 (6 bases). CDR3 size: 13 residues. Looked up from germline, CDR1 is SGHRS and CDR2 is YFSETQ. The ends were cut back, 6 bases at V and 7 bases at J, with 13 bases in the middle. This CDR3 is CASKQGSGEKLFF. As DNA, the CDR3 is TGCGCCAGCAAACAGGGCTCAGGTGAAAAACTGTTTTTT. The variable domain in full, completed from reference TRBV5-1 and TRBJ1-4, reads KAGVTQTPRYLIKTRGQQVTLSCSPISGHRSVSWYQQTPGQGLQFLFEYFSETQRNKGNFPGRFSGRQFSNSRSEMNVSTLELGDSALYLCASKQGSGEKLFFGSGTQLSVL.

The chain employs TRBV24-1 and TRBJ2-1; a weak D match, TRBD2 (5 bases). Germline CDR1 reads KGHDR; CDR2 reads SFDVKD. This CDR3 is built from 15 residues. Trimming removed 3 bases from V and 10 bases from J, with 18 bases in between. The CDR3 loop is CATSDANSPSGEQFF. The CDR3 bases are TGTGCCACCAGTGATGCCAACTCCCCCTCGGGGGAGCAGTTCTTC.

The gene calls are TRBV5-5 and TRBJ2-1; TRBD2 matches 14 bases. CDR3 length equals 16 residues. Germline V gives CDR1 SGHKS, CDR2 YYEKEE (reference sequence). J gave up 8 bases and V 4 bases, and 8 bases lay outside the gene matches. The CDR3 DNA sequence: TGTGCCAGCAGCCCCGGGACTAGCGGGAGAGGTGATGAGCAGTTCTTC. Translating gives CASSPGTSGRGDEQFF.

This rearrangement joins TRBV9 to TRBJ2-7; TRBD1 aligns across 8 bases. Losses at the gene ends were 3 bases for V and 5 bases for J; bases not matched to a gene: 7. CDR1 and CDR2 (germline): SGDLS, YYNGEE. The CDR3 runs to 14 residues. DNA of the CDR3: TGTGCCAGCAGCGCCCGACAGGGGAGAAACGAGCAGTACTTC. Encoded protein: CASSARQGRNEQYF.

The rearrangement links TRBV5-5 to TRBJ1-5; D possibly corresponds to TRBD1 (5 bases). Germline V gene sequence: CDR1 SGHKS, CDR2 YYEKEE (reference sequence). The CDR3 spans 15 residues. V shed 4 bases and J shed 7 bases, with 18 bases lying between them. This CDR3 is CASSPTQGIGQPQHF. CDR3 in DNA: TGTGCCAGCAGCCCCACCCAGGGAATTGGGCAGCCCCAGCATTTT.

The count of this clone is one. V and J are TRBV7-2 and TRBJ2-7; 7 nucleotides agree with TRBD2. The CDR3 covers 16 residues. The V gene's germline CDR1 is SGHTA and CDR2 FQGNSA. V trimming: 3 bases; J trimming: 3 bases; junction bases outside the gene matches: 11. As DNA, the CDR3 is TGTGCCAGCAGCTTCCAAGTGGGCGGGAGCTTCTACGAGCAGTACTTC. Amino acid sequence: CASSFQVGGSFYEQYF.

This chain connects TRBV29-1 to TRBJ1-6; no clear D gene. Trimming stripped 7 bases from V and 7 bases from J, with 14 bases between. Germline V gene data show CDR1 as SQVTM and CDR2 as ANQGSEA. The CDR3 runs to 13 residues. Here the CDR3 reads CSASASWNSPLHF. CDR3 nucleotides: TGCAGCGCTAGTGCCTCTTGGAATTCACCCCTCCACTTT.

V and J are TRBV5-5 and TRBJ1-1, with D uncertain. Per germline, CDR1 SGHKS and CDR2 YYEKEE (reference sequence). This CDR3 is built from 15 residues. Between the trimmed V and J ends, which lost 2 bases and 5 bases, there was a span of 16 bases. This chain's CDR3 is CASSFGRSRGTEAFF. CDR3 nucleotide sequence: TGTGCCAGCAGCTTTGGCAGGTCCCGGGGAACTGAAGCTTTCTTT.

This clone came up a few times. V gene TRBV12-3 or TRBV12-4 combines with J gene TRBJ1-2; 8 bases fit TRBD1. V shed 4 bases and J 5 bases; nucleotides not matched to a gene: 3. This CDR3 is 13 amino acids long. The CDR3 DNA follows: TGTGCCAGCAGTTGGAACAGGGGGTATGGCTACACCTTC. Protein: CASSWNRGYGYTF.

This chain connects TRBV4-1 to TRBJ1-2; D is unresolved. The CDR3 is 14 residues long. Looked up from germline, CDR1 is MGHRA and CDR2 is YSYEKL. The V end lost 1 base, the J end lost 3 bases, and 9 bases lay between the germline ends. The CDR3 coding sequence is TGCGCCAGCAGCCAAGGGGAGAGATACTATGGCTACACCTTC. Translation: CASSQGERYYGYTF.

V usage is TRBV6-5 and J usage is TRBJ1-2, with TRBD1 identical over 11 bases. Germline trimming cut 5 bases from V and 4 bases from J; bases unmatched to any gene: 3. This CDR3 spans 14 amino acids. CDR1 MNHEY and CDR2 SVGAGI come from the germline V gene. The CDR3 DNA reads TGTGCCAGCAGTAGGACAGGGGGCAGCTATGGCTACACCTTC. It codes for CASSRTGGSYGYTF.